This T cell receptor beta chain is drawn from a study of PD-1 blockade in classical Hodgkin lymphoma. J was trimmed by 6 bases and V by 2 bases; bases with no gene match: 1. The germline CDR1 and CDR2 sequences are MNHEY and SVGAGI. CDR3 size: 13 residues. Here immunoSEQ multiplex PCR was the method, and the copy in TCRdb shows in-frame clones only, minus some. The sample lists 27,000 or so clones, over 60% seen once, with less than 4.5% in the top ten. The time point is: cycle 4 day 1 (C4D1), after five to seven weeks of nivolumab. Relapse after autologous stem cell transplantation occurred in every patient, and brentuximab vedotin exposure varied.

The starting material was peripheral blood mononuclear cells (PBMCs), obtained before the fourth cycle of nivolumab. The chain employs TRBV6-5 and TRBJ1-1, with 9 bases lining up with TRBD1. This clonotype was obtained from a human donor with classical Hodgkin lymphoma. CDR3 DNA: TGTGCCAGCAGTTACCGACAGGGGGCTGAAGCTTTCTTT. This translates into CASSYRQGAEAFF.